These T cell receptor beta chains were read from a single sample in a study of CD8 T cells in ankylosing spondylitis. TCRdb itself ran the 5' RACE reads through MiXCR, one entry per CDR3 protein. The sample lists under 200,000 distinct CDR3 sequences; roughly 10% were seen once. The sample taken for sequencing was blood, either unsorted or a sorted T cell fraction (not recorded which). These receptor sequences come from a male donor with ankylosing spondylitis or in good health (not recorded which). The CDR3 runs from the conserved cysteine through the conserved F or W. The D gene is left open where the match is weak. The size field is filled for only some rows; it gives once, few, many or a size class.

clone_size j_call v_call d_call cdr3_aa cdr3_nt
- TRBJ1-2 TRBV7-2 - CASSLWGSYGYTF TGTGCCAGCAGCTTGTGGGGGTCCTATGGCTACACCTTC
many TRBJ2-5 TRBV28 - CASSFPPPRETQYF TGTGCCAGCAGTTTTCCTCCCCCCAGGGAGACCCAGTACTTC
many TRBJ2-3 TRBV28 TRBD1 CASSGWTGTLAPSTDTQYF TGTGCCAGCAGTGGGTGGACAGGTACCCTCGCCCCGAGCACAGATACGCAGTATTTT
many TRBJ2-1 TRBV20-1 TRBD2 CSAPTSSSPYNEQFF TGCAGTGCCCCGACTAGCTCTTCTCCTTACAATGAGCAGTTCTTC
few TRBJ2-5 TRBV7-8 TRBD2 CASSFTSGREQEAQYF TGTGCCAGCAGCTTCACTAGCGGGAGGGAACAAGAGGCCCAGTACTTC
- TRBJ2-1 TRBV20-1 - CSAGHARSSYNEQFF TGCAGTGCTGGCCATGCTCGGAGCTCCTACAATGAGCAGTTCTTC
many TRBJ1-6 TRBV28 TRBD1 CASRDRTGLGYNSPLHF TGTGCCAGCAGGGACCGGACAGGGTTGGGATATAATTCACCCCTCCACTTT
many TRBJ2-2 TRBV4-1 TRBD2 CASSRSTSRTGELFF TGCGCCAGCAGCCGGTCGACTAGCCGAACCGGGGAGCTGTTTTTT
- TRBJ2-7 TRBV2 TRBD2 CASSQRGDTLEQYF TGTGCCAGCAGTCAGCGGGGGGACACCCTGGAGCAGTACTTC
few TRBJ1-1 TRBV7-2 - CASSEGVGTEAFF TGTGCCAGCAGCGAAGGGGTGGGGACTGAAGCTTTCTTT
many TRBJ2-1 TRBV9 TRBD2 CASSVESSGRARDEQFF TGTGCCAGCAGCGTAGAGTCCAGCGGGAGGGCCAGGGATGAGCAGTTCTTC
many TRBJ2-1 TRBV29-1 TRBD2 CSAAGVVSYNEQFF TGCAGCGCTGCGGGAGTGGTCTCCTACAATGAGCAGTTCTTC
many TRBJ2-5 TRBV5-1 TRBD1 CASSWDKVAQGQETQYF TGCGCCAGCAGCTGGGACAAAGTTGCACAGGGGCAAGAGACCCAGTACTTC
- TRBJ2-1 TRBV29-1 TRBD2 CSVPTSGVGNEQFF TGCAGCGTCCCCACTAGCGGGGTTGGGAATGAGCAGTTCTTC
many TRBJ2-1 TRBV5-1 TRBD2 CASSLAVAGVVEQFF TGCGCCAGCAGCTTGGCGGTAGCGGGAGTGGTTGAGCAGTTCTTC
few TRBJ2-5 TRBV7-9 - CASSPGGTSWETQYF TGTGCCAGCAGCCCCGGGGGAACTAGCTGGGAGACCCAGTACTTC